This T cell receptor (beta chain) originates from a study of T cell changes during pregnancy in multiple sclerosis. Data came from immunoSEQ multiplex PCR; TCRdb stores just in-frame clones and leaves some out. In the table there are over 75,000 clones, approximately 92% of which are singletons. V dropped 8 bases and J dropped 8; count of bases not matched to a gene: 7. In germline, CDR1 is MDHEN, CDR2 SYDVKM. The CDR3 runs to 13 residues. The material was peripheral blood, obtained in the first trimester of pregnancy. The origin of this receptor is a female donor with multiple sclerosis, enrolled in a pregnancy study. The V call is TRBV28, the J call TRBJ2-1, with 9 bases identical to TRBD2. CDR3 amino acids: CASCAGGRDEQFF. The CDR3 DNA reads as TGTGCCAGCTGTGCGGGAGGGAGGGATGAGCAGTTCTTC.